This T cell receptor beta chain came from a study of OX40 agonist ivuxolimab in advanced cancers. Study-level information: Partial responses, seen in three patients, involved one hepatocellular carcinoma and two cutaneous melanomas.

Clones were sequenced by immunoSEQ multiplex PCR, and TCRdb holds only the in-frame ones, with some missing. The repertoire holds 32,000 or so clones, more than 80% seen once, with about 18% in the top ten. Study outcomes and limitations: CD8+ T cells averaged more expanded clones than CD4+. Low normalized T-cell clonal expansion also characterized some of the nonresponders.

Trimming removed 1 base from V and 6 bases from J, with 15 bases in between. This CDR3 region has 16 residues. The germline V gene encodes CDR1 SGHTA and CDR2 FQGTGA. Within the sample, this clone is medium-sized. As yet, its antigen is unknown. V usage is TRBV7-3 and J usage is TRBJ2-2; perhaps TRBD2 as D (5 bases). The material was CD4+ or CD8+ T cells sorted from blood, obtained in a trial of the OX40 agonist ivuxolimab. This clonotype was sampled from an adult with an advanced solid tumor such as melanoma, head and neck, liver or kidney cancer. In DNA form, the CDR3 reads TGTGCCAGCAGCTTAAACGGGAATGCCTTGTCCGGGGAGCTGTTTTTT. It yields the protein CASSLNGNALSGELFF.